This T cell receptor beta chain was observed in a study of blood T cells in healthy people across ages. The study, taken as a whole, reports: Calculation of diversity from one million T cells yielded estimates considered to be underestimates.

In the case of this clonotype: Its antigen is undetermined.

The second PCR ran 7 to 11 cycles with a sample-barcoded 5' primer and J-beta primers. Each CDR3 protein is one row after TCRdb ran MiXCR on the 5' RACE reads. The repertoire consists of approximately 2,000,000 distinct CDR3 sequences, with approximately 39% occurring once and the leading ten covering about 23%. The CDR3 runs 16 residues. Unmatched junction bases numbered 9, after V lost 5 bases and J lost 1 base. The germline V gene has CDR1 SGHDN and CDR2 FVKESK. The J gene is TRBJ2-3, the V gene TRBV14; 7 nucleotides match TRBD2. The TCR comes from a human donor in good health. The sample consisted of blood. The CDR3 region has the DNA TGTGCCAGCAGCTACAAGAGGCTAGCGGGCACAGATACGCAGTATTTT. Translation gives CASSYKRLAGTDTQYF.